Listed here are 8 T cell receptor beta chains from one sample, sequenced in a study of cytomegalovirus exposure and HLA in healthy donors. Both 60 Vbeta primers and 13 Jbeta primers went into the PCR. Repertoires were generated with immunoSEQ multiplex PCR, while TCRdb's copy carries only in-frame clones and drops some. The repertoire holds about 130,000 clones, with around 85% as singletons. Material: PBMCs. These receptors were obtained from a young man in good health and CMV-seropositive.

Judged by abundance, this clone is medium-sized. This rearrangement joins TRBV5-4 to TRBJ2-6; the match to TRBD1 covers 7 bases. From germline, CDR1 is SGHNT and CDR2 YYREEE (reference sequence). CDR3 size: 16 residues. J gave up 1 base and V 0 bases, and 1 base lay outside the gene matches. This chain's CDR3 is CASSLGQGSGANVLTF. The CDR3 bases are TGTGCCAGCAGCTTGGGACAGGGTTCTGGGGCCAACGTCCTGACTTTC. The full variable domain, its missing parts supplied by reference TRBV5-4 and TRBJ2-6, is ETGVTQSPTHLIKTRGQQVTLRCSSQSGHNTVSWYQQALGQGPQFIFQYYREEENGRGNFPPRFSGLQFPNYSSELNVNALELDDSALYLCASSLGQGSGANVLTFGAGSRLTVL.

The chain uses TRBV6-6 and TRBJ1-4; D is perhaps TRBD1 (6 bases). V lost 1 base and J lost 4, with 7 bases in between. CDR3 length: 14 amino acids. The V gene's germline CDR1 is MNHNY and CDR2 SVGAGI (reference sequence). CDR3 sequence reads: CASSYWGRNEKLFF. In nucleotides, the CDR3 is TGTGCCAGCAGTTACTGGGGGCGTAATGAAAAACTGTTTTTT.

The rearrangement links TRBV19 to TRBJ2-7; 10 positions match TRBD2. The CDR3 spans 15 residues. Per germline, CDR1 LNHDA and CDR2 SQIVND (reference sequence). J was trimmed by 4 bases and V by 3 bases; bases with no gene match: 6. The CDR3 DNA reads as TGTGCCAGTAGTATCCAAGCGGGAGGGACATACGAGCAGTACTTC. Translation: CASSIQAGGTYEQYF. The variable domain in full, completed from reference TRBV19 and TRBJ2-7, reads DGGITQSPKYLFRKEGQNVTLSCEQNLNHDAMYWYRQDPGQGLRLIYYSQIVNDFQKGDIAEGYSVSREKKESFPLTVTSAQKNPTAFYLCASSIQAGGTYEQYFGPGTRLTVT.

This sequence joins TRBV7-8 and TRBJ2-7, with TRBD2 matching over 7 bases. Germline V gives CDR1 SGHVS, CDR2 FQNEAQ. After removal of 0 bases from V and 3 bases from J, the junction contained 2 bases not matched to a gene. The CDR3 totals 14 residues. CDR3 sequence reads: CASSLAGGNYEQYF. The CDR3 DNA is TGTGCCAGCAGCTTAGCGGGGGGGAACTACGAGCAGTACTTC. Together with reference TRBV7-8 and TRBJ2-7, the CDR3 gives the full variable domain: GAGVSQSPRYKVAKRGQDVALRCDPISGHVSLFWYQQALGQGPEFLTYFQNEAQLDKSGLPSDRFFAERPEGSVSTLKIQRTQQEDSAVYLCASSLAGGNYEQYFGPGTRLTVT.

This chain links TRBV4-1 with TRBJ1-5, with 8 bases fitting TRBD1. The CDR3 loop spans 18 amino acids. Per the germline V gene, CDR1 is MGHRA and CDR2 is YSYEKL. Germline trimming cut 4 bases from V and 3 bases from J; bases unmatched to any gene: 14. CDR3 sequence reads: CASSPSPPGGQDNQPQHF. The CDR3 region has the DNA TGCGCCAGCAGCCCAAGTCCGCCAGGGGGACAGGACAATCAGCCCCAGCATTTT.

The chain employs TRBV4-2 and TRBJ2-3; 15 bases are a match to TRBD2. V was pared by 2 bases and J by 1 base, with 4 bases of the junction left unmatched. CDR1 is LGHNA and CDR2 is YNFKEQ in the germline V gene. The CDR3 is 18 residues long. The CDR3 bases are TGTGCCAGCAGCCAATTCGGACTAGCGGGGGGGGGCACAGATACGCAGTATTTT. Amino acids: CASSQFGLAGGGTDTQYF.

This chain uses TRBV6-1 with TRBJ1-1; the match to TRBD1 covers 7 bases. This CDR3 is 11 amino acids long. V gave up 7 bases and J gave up 9 bases; unmatched junction bases: 5. Germline V gives CDR1 MNHNS, CDR2 SASEGT. DNA for the CDR3: TGTGCCAGCACCGGGACAGCTAAAGCTTTCTTT. This sequence encodes CASTGTAKAFF.

The chain uses TRBV7-8 and TRBJ2-7; a weak D match, TRBD1 (5 bases). Germline CDR1 SGHVS, CDR2 FQNEAQ. The CDR3 is made up of 14 amino acids. Trimming shortened V by 2 bases and J by 1 base, and 9 bases separated the two germline ends. Written as DNA, the CDR3 is TGTGCCAGCAGCTTAACAGGCACATCCTACGAGCAGTACTTC. Amino acid sequence: CASSLTGTSYEQYF.